This T cell receptor beta chain was obtained from a study of shared clonotypes between healthy human individuals (dated by TCRdb to 2018 to 2021). Context from the whole study: The cohort included a few men and a couple of women between 18 and 49 years of age. For each donor, three plates each were used for CD4 naive and CD4 memory, two plates were used for CD8 naive, and one plate was used for CD8 memory. The study deeply sequenced blood TCR repertoires of about 5 healthy adults to estimate repertoire size and the extent of clonotype sharing between individuals. Different laboratories and diverse techniques were used to prepare libraries and sequence TCR repertoires, to increase sequencing depth and limit assay-specific biases. Each donor's leukapheresis produced roughly between roughly 0.85 and 10 billion PBMCs. The research as a whole found: Clonotypes shared by all four sorted-subset donors showed higher generation probabilities than non-shared clonotypes. The genetic and exposure-history diversity represented was limited by the small number of donors. Sampling was restricted to blood, and TCR repertoires in tissue are likely to differ from TCR repertoires in blood. Even with the large sequencing depth, rarefaction of the sorted-subset datasets indicated that sequencing was incomplete. Pairwise subsampling led to the expectation that sequencing depth would affect the degree of clonotype sharing among donors. Estimated clonotype richness was generally larger for naive than for memory subsets. When a handful of donors were compared, the shared fraction of clonotypes was about 5% for naive CD4, around 3.6% for naive CD8, 2.3% for memory CD4, and roughly 0.4% for memory CD8.

Using the deep immunoSEQ assay, TCR CDR3 regions were amplified from genomic DNA by multiplex PCR. Extracted genomic DNA from each cell subset was distributed evenly across all wells of several immunoSEQ 96-well plates, and each plate was treated as a replicate. For sorted subsets, approximately 210 ng of genomic DNA, equivalent to around 30,000 T cell genomes, went into each replicate PCR. Purified libraries were measured with a Qubit 3.0 fluorometer, size-checked on a Bioanalyzer 2100, and measured again with the KAPA Library Quantification kit. Every immunoSEQ 96-well plate was sequenced on a separate single-read 150-cycle Illumina NextSeq 550 flow cell. Regarding the original processing steps: Because only junctional sequences without quality scores were contained in the immunoSEQ output, filtering matching that applied to full-length reads could not be performed. To assign V/J genes and CDR3, sequences were annotated against IMGT germline references using PyIR, a Python wrapper for IgBLAST v1.9. Reads were filtered out if the reads had weak V/J assignments (E-value above 1e-6), no CDR3, stop codons, out-of-frame junctions, or ambiguous translated residues. V3J clonotypes were defined by identical inferred V gene, J gene, and CDR3 amino acid sequence. To compute the percentage overlap between repertoires, the number of shared unique clonotypes was divided by the size of the smaller repertoire. Three approaches were used to assess repertoire richness: RTK rarefaction, the Chao1 estimator, and Recon v2.1 estimates of unobserved clonotypes. Generation probabilities for all TCRbeta clonotypes obtained by the gDNA method from a few donors were computed using OLGA. The clones in this table, taken by TCRdb from immuneACCESS, are in-frame only. Not every clone is retained; where verified, under half of the shortfall comes from an unresolved V gene, and the cause of the rest is unknown. V, J and clone size derive from that table, while D and trimming were established from the DNA sequence. The sample table shows about 1,900,000 clones, and about 94% are seen once. The biggest ten clones account for roughly 1.2% of the sample.

Notes on this clone: This receptor's antigen is unknown. Base qualities are not at hand, and no much larger clone is one base apart.

For the CD8 naive samples, CD45RO-negative cells were positively selected for CCR7, yielding a CD45RA+CCR7+ population from which TemRA cells were excluded. Donors were healthy HIV-negative adults with no recently reported acute infections or vaccinations. All donors were Caucasian adults living in Nashville, Tennessee, USA. Blood was collected by leukapheresis, and PBMCs were isolated by Ficoll-Histopaque density gradient centrifugation and then cryopreserved in liquid nitrogen vapor phase. Analytical flow cytometry was used to check the purity and quantity of every magnetically sorted T cell population. Genomic DNA was isolated from each sorted fraction and quantified by UV absorbance on a Nanodrop 2000c. Its CDR3 holds 17 amino acids, cysteine through phenylalanine. CDR3 DNA is the only sequence kept; it has 51 bases, read in frame from the first base. As encoded in the germline V gene, CDR1 is SGHTA while CDR2 is FQGNSA. V is shortened by 2 bases, J by 2 bases, and the region joining them spans 19 bases.

The receptor was isolated from a man between 18 and 29 years old in good health. The specimen was naive CD8+ T cells sorted from blood. The cell subset or site label corresponds to: CD45RA+CCR7+. The chain joins TRBV7-2 to TRBJ2-7; a tentative D match to TRBD2 spans 6 bases. The nucleotide sequence is given as TGTGCCAGCAGCTTACGTGGAAACACGGGACTCGCCTACGAGCAGTACTTC. It specifies CASSLRGNTGLAYEQYF.